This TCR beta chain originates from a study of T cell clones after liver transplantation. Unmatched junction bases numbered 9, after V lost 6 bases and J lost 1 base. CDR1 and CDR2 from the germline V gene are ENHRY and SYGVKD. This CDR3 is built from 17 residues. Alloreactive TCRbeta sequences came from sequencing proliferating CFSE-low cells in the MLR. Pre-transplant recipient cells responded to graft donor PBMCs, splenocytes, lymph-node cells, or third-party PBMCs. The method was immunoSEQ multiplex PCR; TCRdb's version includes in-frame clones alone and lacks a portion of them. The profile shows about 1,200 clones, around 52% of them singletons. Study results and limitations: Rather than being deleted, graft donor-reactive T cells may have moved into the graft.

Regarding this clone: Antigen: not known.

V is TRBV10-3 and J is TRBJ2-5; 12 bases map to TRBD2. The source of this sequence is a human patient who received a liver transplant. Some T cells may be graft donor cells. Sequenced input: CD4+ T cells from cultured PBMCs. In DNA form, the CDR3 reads TGTGCCATCAGCCAGGGTTCGACTAGCGGGGGCCAAGAGACCCAGTACTTC. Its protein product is CAISQGSTSGGQETQYF.